Described below is a single TCR beta chain sequence and its context. The antigen is not known. The data derive from a study of beta chain features in type 1 diabetes. Overall study results and limits: Naive, central memory and regulatory TCRB repertoires appeared more similar among patients than healthy donors. A pattern of fewer insertions and more deletions at VDJ junctions was seen in type 1 diabetes patients.

TCRB transcripts that were expressed got sequenced, as all of the isolated RNA had been reverse transcribed. Samples of naive, central memory and regulatory T cells yielded a mean of about 3.4 million reads. TCRdb's table, derived via immunoSEQ multiplex PCR, lists solely in-frame clones and lacks some. The sample has roughly 450,000 clones, more than 9.5% seen once; the top ten hold more than 0.045%. In total, each donor contributed a single heparinised blood draw that averaged around 0.12 L. The sample taken for sequencing was naive CD4+ T cells from blood. This TCR derives from a woman aged 18-35 years in good health.

CDR3: CASRKQGARYEQYF. As DNA, the CDR3 is TGCGCCAGCAGGAAACAGGGGGCGAGGTACGAGCAGTACTTC. The genes are TRBV5-1 and TRBJ2-7, with TRBD1 identical over 9 bases. This CDR3 spans 14 amino acids. The ends lost 5 bases at V and 4 bases at J; junction bases unmatched: 7. CDR1 SGHRS and CDR2 YFSETQ come from the germline V gene.